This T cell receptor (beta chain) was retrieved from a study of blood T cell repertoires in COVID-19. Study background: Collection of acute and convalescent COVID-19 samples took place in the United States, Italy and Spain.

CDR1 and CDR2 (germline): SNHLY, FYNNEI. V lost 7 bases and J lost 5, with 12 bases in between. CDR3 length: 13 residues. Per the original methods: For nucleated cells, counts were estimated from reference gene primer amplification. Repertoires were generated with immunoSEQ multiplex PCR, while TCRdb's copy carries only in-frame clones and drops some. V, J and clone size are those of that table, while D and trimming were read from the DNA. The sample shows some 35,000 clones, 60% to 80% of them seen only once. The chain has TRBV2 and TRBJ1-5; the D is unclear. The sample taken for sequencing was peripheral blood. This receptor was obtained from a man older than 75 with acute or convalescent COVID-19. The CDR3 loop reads CASKQARDQPQHF. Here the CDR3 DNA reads TGTGCCAGCAAGCAGGCGCGGGATCAGCCCCAGCATTTT.